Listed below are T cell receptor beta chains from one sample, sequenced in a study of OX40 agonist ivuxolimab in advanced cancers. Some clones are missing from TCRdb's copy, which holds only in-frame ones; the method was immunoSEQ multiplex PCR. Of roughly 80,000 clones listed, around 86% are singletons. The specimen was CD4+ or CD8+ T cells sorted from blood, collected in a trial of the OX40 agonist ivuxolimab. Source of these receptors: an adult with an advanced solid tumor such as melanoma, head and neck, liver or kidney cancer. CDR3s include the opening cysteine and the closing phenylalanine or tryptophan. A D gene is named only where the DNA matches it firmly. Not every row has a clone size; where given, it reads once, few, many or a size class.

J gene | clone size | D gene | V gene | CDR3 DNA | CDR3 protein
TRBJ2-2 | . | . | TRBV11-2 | TGTGCCAGCAGCCTGTGGGGCGGAACCGGGGAGCTGTTTTTT | CASSLWGGTGELFF
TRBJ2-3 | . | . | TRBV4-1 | TGCGCCAGCAGCCAAAGACACCTTAGCACAGATACGCAGTATTTT | CASSQRHLSTDTQYF
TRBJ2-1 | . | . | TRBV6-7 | TGTGCCAGCAGTTACCCGGAGGTCCTAGGGAACGAGCAGTTCTTC | CASSYPEVLGNEQFF
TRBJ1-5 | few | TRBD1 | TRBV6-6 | TGTGCCAGCCATGACAGGGGCAATCAGCCCCAGCATTTT | CASHDRGNQPQHF
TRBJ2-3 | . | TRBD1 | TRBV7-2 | TGTGCCAGCAGCCCACAGGGGGTATTAGCAGATACGCAGTATTTT | CASSPQGVLADTQYF
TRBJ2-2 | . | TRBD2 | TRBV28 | TGTGCCAGCAGTTTAGCTAGCGGGGGGCATACCGGGGAGCTGTTTTTT | CASSLASGGHTGELFF
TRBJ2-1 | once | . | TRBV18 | TGTGCCAGCTCACCGGGGTTGATCGATGAGCAGTTCTTC | CASSPGLIDEQFF
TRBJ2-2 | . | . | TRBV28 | TGTGCCAGCAGTTTATCTGGCAGGGTGGACACCGGGGAGCTGTTTTTT | CASSLSGRVDTGELFF
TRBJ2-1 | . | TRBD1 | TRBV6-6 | TGTGCCAGCAGTTACTCGTCAGGACAGGGGGCCCTTGAGCAGTTCTTC | CASSYSSGQGALEQFF
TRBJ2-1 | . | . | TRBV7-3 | TGTGCCAGCAGCTTAACGGGAGTGGATGAGCAGTTCTTC | CASSLTGVDEQFF
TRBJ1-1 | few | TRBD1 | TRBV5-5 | TGTGCCAGCAGCTTGGCCGGGACAGGGGGAACTGAAGCTTTCTTT | CASSLAGTGGTEAFF
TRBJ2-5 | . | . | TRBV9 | TGTGCCAGCAGCGTAGGAGACAGGACTGAGACCCAGTACTTC | CASSVGDRTETQYF
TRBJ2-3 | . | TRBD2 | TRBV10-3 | TGTGCCATCAGTGAAGCGGGAGCTAGCACAGATACGCAGTATTTT | CAISEAGASTDTQYF
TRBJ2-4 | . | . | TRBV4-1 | TGCGCCAGCAGCCAAGAGCAGGTTCTCAAAAACATTCAGTACTTC | CASSQEQVLKNIQYF
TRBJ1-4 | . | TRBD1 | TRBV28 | TGTGCCACCGGGGGACAGTCTAATTATAATGAAAAACTGTTTTTT | CATGGQSNYNEKLFF
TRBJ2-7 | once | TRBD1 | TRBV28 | TGTGCCAGCAGTTTTTTGGGACAGGGGGCAACCGAGCAGTACTTC | CASSFLGQGATEQYF
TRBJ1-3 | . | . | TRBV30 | TGTGCCTGGAGTGTAAAGGGCGGCTCTGGAAACACCATATATTTT | CAWSVKGGSGNTIYF
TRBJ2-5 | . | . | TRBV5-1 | TGCGCCAGCACGGCAGAGGTTTCGGAGACCCAGTACTTC | CASTAEVSETQYF
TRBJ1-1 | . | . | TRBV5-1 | TGCGCCAGCAGCTGGGCGATTAACAGGGACACTGAAGCTTTCTTT | CASSWAINRDTEAFF
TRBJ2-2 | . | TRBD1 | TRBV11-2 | TGTGCCAGCAGCTTAGGACAGGGGGCTACCGGGGAGCTGTTTTTT | CASSLGQGATGELFF
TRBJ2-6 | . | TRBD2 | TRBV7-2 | TGTGCCAGCAGCTTGTCTAGCGGGATTTCTGGGGCCAACGTCCTGACTTTC | CASSLSSGISGANVLTF
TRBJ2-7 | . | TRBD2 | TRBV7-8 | TGTGCCAGCAGCCCCTCGGTGCGGGAGGGATCCGAGCAGTACTTC | CASSPSVREGSEQYF
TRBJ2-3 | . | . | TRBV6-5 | TGTGCCAGCAGTTCCCCAGGCACAGATACGCAGTATTTT | CASSSPGTDTQYF
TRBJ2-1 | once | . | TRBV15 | TGTGCCACCAGCAGAGATGACAGGTCCTACAATGAGCAGTTCTTC | CATSRDDRSYNEQFF
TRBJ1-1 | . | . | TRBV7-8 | TGTGCCAGCAGCTACGCCCCCGGGACGCGAACAACTGAAGCTTTCTTT | CASSYAPGTRTTEAFF
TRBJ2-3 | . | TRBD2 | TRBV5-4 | TGTGCCAGCAGCTTGGCTCTAGCGGACACAGATACGCAGTATTTT | CASSLALADTDTQYF
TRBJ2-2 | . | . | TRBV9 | TGTGCCAGCAGCGTACAGGGTAACACCGGGGAGCTGTTTTTT | CASSVQGNTGELFF
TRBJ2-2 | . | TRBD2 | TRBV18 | TGTGCCAGCTCACCATATCCTTGGCGGGGGGCTAACACCGGGGAGCTGTTTTTT | CASSPYPWRGANTGELFF
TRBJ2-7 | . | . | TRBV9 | TGTGCCAGCAGCGTAGGGGAGTGGGCTAGCGTCTACGAGCAGTACTTC | CASSVGEWASVYEQYF